The 2 T cell receptor beta chains below come from one sample, sequenced in a study of blood T cells in healthy people across ages. A second PCR, run for about 7 to 12 cycles, used a sample-barcoded 5' primer plus a J-beta primer mix. Using its own MiXCR run on the 5' RACE reads, TCRdb lists one record per CDR3 protein. The table shows hundreds of thousands of distinct CDR3 sequences, with roughly 30% occurring only once. The sequenced sample consisted of blood. The origin of the receptors is a woman aged 80 or over in good health.

This clonotype was observed at least ten times. The chain joins TRBV20-1 to TRBJ2-3; D gene uncertain. The CDR3 covers 11 residues. Trimming stripped 3 bases from V and 4 bases from J, with 5 bases between. Germline CDR1 DFQATT, CDR2 SNEGSKA (reference sequence). The chain's CDR3 is CSARVADTQYF. CDR3 nucleotides: TGCAGTGCTAGGGTTGCAGATACGCAGTATTTT.

The CDR3 spells CSADQNTQYF. The CDR3 DNA sequence: TGCAGTGCTGATCAAAATACGCAGTATTTT. The chain links TRBV20-1 to TRBJ2-3; D gene ambiguous. V was shortened by 5 bases and J by 7 bases, with 7 bases between the two germline ends. This CDR3 comprises 10 residues. CDR1 and CDR2 (germline): DFQATT, SNEGSKA (reference sequence).